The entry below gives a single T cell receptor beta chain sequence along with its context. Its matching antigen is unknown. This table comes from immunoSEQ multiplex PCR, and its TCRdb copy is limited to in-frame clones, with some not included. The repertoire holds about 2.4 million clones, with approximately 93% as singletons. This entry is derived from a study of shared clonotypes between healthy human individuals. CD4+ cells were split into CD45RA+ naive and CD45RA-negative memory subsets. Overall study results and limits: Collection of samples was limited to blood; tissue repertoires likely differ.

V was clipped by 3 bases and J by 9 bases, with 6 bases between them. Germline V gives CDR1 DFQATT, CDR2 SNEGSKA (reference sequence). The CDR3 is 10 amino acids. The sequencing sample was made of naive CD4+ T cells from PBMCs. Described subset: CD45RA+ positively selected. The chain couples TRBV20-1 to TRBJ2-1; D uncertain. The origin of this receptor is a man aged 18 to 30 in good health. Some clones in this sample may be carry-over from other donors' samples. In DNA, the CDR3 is TGCAGTGCTAGTTGGAGTGAGCAGTTCTTC. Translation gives CSASWSEQFF.